This is a list of T cell receptor beta chains from one sample in a study of shared clonotypes between healthy human individuals. TCRdb's table, derived via immunoSEQ multiplex PCR, lists solely in-frame clones and lacks some. The table shows approximately 1.5 million clones, with 95% to 99% occurring only once. Specimen: naive CD4+ T cells sorted from blood. The receptors shown here come from a man aged 25 to 40 in good health. CDR3s include the opening cysteine and the closing phenylalanine or tryptophan.

V gene	J gene	CDR3 protein
TRBV9	TRBJ2-1	CASSVVGTGSSYNEQFF
TRBV28	TRBJ2-6	CASSPTAGANVLTF
TRBV5-1	TRBJ2-3	CASRNRDPSTDTQYF
TRBV2	TRBJ2-1	CASRWGTGNFDEQFF
TRBV2	TRBJ2-7	CATMTGSSYEQYF
TRBV9	TRBJ2-3	CASSVEGFRTDTQYF
TRBV5-1	TRBJ2-5	CASCRSGSETQYF
TRBV28	TRBJ1-5	CASRRQGWQPQHF
TRBV9	TRBJ1-4	CASSEGAQIEKLFF
TRBV5-5	TRBJ1-1	CASSFQGQGVIAEAFF
TRBV19	TRBJ1-1	CASSILFRQSEAFF
TRBV5-4	TRBJ2-7	CASSRGLGGSSYEQYF
TRBV13	TRBJ2-1	CASSLRHGYNEQFF
TRBV7-2	TRBJ1-5	CASSLIPGSNQPQHF
TRBV25-1	TRBJ2-5	CASSLRLAGDPGEETQYF
TRBV6-5	TRBJ2-3	CASSYSGRQAADTQYF